The clone carrying this T cell receptor beta chain showed up just a few times. TCR cDNA, made by 5'RACE template switching, carried an added universal primer site and UMIs. TCRdb re-called the 5' RACE reads with MiXCR, one entry per CDR3 protein. The sample lists some 350,000 distinct CDR3 sequences, roughly 4.3% seen once, with roughly 24% in the top ten. The data are from a study of T cells after yellow fever vaccination. Study-wide context: Some fractions had low cell numbers, and these were prepared with SMART-Seq v4 Ultra Low Input.

After removal of 6 bases from V and 7 bases from J, the junction contained 13 bases not matched to a gene. The germline CDR1 and CDR2 sequences are MNHNY and SVGAGI (reference sequence). CDR3 length: 16 residues. This chain uses TRBV6-6 with TRBJ2-1, with TRBD1 matching 9 bases. This receptor was obtained from a man aged 18 to 30 who received the YFV17D yellow fever vaccine. Sequences were derived from PBMCs, sampled 5 days after the yellow fever booster vaccination. CDR3 amino acids: CASRTGQGKSWNEQFF. The CDR3 region has the DNA TGTGCCAGCAGAACGGGACAGGGAAAGTCGTGGAATGAGCAGTTCTTC.